Listed below are T cell receptor beta chains from one sample, sequenced in a study of T cell responses to AZD1222 COVID-19 vaccine. TCRdb keeps only in-frame clones here, not all; method: immunoSEQ multiplex PCR. The data show 150,000 or so clones, 91% seen once. Sequenced material: peripheral blood, taken on day 0 of AZD1222 vaccination. The source is an adult in good health. Both conserved end residues are part of each CDR3. Each record gives: J gene, clone size, D gene, V gene, CDR3 protein, CDR3 DNA. D genes are given only for firm matches. Not all rows give a size; the values are once, few, many and, for expanded clones, a class.

j_call: TRBJ1-2
clone_size: .
d_call: TRBD1
v_call: TRBV12-3/TRBV12-4
cdr3_aa: CASSLGGQIYTF
cdr3_nt: TGTGCCAGCAGTTTAGGGGGACAGATCTACACCTTC

j_call: TRBJ1-1
clone_size: .
d_call: TRBD1
v_call: TRBV18
cdr3_aa: CASSMGQGKAFF
cdr3_nt: TGTGCCAGCTCAATGGGACAGGGAAAAGCTTTCTTT

j_call: TRBJ1-1
clone_size: .
d_call: .
v_call: TRBV6-5
cdr3_aa: CASSQGEVTEAFF
cdr3_nt: TGTGCCAGCAGCCAGGGAGAGGTGACTGAAGCTTTCTTT

j_call: TRBJ1-1
clone_size: .
d_call: .
v_call: TRBV3-1/TRBV3-2
cdr3_aa: CASSHHTEGTEAFF
cdr3_nt: TGTGCCAGCAGCCACCATACCGAGGGGACTGAAGCTTTCTTT

j_call: TRBJ1-5
clone_size: .
d_call: .
v_call: TRBV7-8
cdr3_aa: CASSLGNGGIEQPQHF
cdr3_nt: TGTGCCAGCAGCTTAGGGAACGGGGGAATAGAACAGCCCCAGCATTTT

j_call: TRBJ1-2
clone_size: .
d_call: TRBD1
v_call: TRBV28
cdr3_aa: CASSLTGGSYGYTF
cdr3_nt: TGTGCCAGCAGTTTAACAGGGGGGTCCTATGGCTACACCTTC

j_call: TRBJ2-3
clone_size: .
d_call: TRBD1
v_call: TRBV24-1
cdr3_aa: CATSAQGAVRDTQYF
cdr3_nt: TGTGCCACCAGTGCCCAGGGGGCGGTCAGGGATACGCAGTATTTT

j_call: TRBJ1-2
clone_size: .
d_call: TRBD1
v_call: TRBV3-1/TRBV3-2
cdr3_aa: CASSQPGTGGGDYGYTF
cdr3_nt: TGTGCCAGCAGCCAACCCGGGACAGGCGGCGGCGATTATGGCTACACCTTC

j_call: TRBJ2-7
clone_size: .
d_call: .
v_call: TRBV28
cdr3_aa: CASSLGLEPYEQYF
cdr3_nt: TGTGCCAGCAGTTTGGGGTTAGAGCCCTACGAGCAGTACTTC

j_call: TRBJ2-7
clone_size: few
d_call: .
v_call: TRBV12-3/TRBV12-4
cdr3_aa: CASSLRIEGEQYF
cdr3_nt: TGTGCCAGCAGTCTAAGGATTGAGGGAGAGCAGTACTTC

j_call: TRBJ1-2
clone_size: once
d_call: TRBD1
v_call: TRBV27
cdr3_aa: CASSGQGDYGYTF
cdr3_nt: TGTGCCAGCAGTGGACAGGGCGATTATGGCTACACCTTC

j_call: TRBJ2-1
clone_size: .
d_call: TRBD2
v_call: TRBV19
cdr3_aa: CATLSGRPYNEQFF
cdr3_nt: TGTGCCACCCTTAGCGGGAGGCCTTACAATGAGCAGTTCTTC

j_call: TRBJ1-2
clone_size: .
d_call: .
v_call: TRBV19
cdr3_aa: CASKTMESYGYTF
cdr3_nt: TGTGCCAGCAAGACGATGGAATCCTATGGCTACACCTTC

j_call: TRBJ2-3
clone_size: once
d_call: TRBD1
v_call: TRBV5-4
cdr3_aa: CASSPDRVTDTQYF
cdr3_nt: TGTGCCAGCAGCCCGGACAGGGTTACAGATACGCAGTATTTT

j_call: TRBJ2-1
clone_size: .
d_call: TRBD2
v_call: TRBV9
cdr3_aa: CASSVASGIDNEQFF
cdr3_nt: TGTGCCAGCAGCGTCGCTAGCGGGATCGACAATGAGCAGTTCTTC

j_call: TRBJ1-6
clone_size: .
d_call: .
v_call: TRBV25-1
cdr3_aa: CASSERRINSPLHF
cdr3_nt: TGTGCCAGCAGTGAGAGGCGGATTAATTCACCCCTCCACTTT

j_call: TRBJ2-1
clone_size: .
d_call: .
v_call: TRBV28
cdr3_aa: CATLFYNEQFF
cdr3_nt: TGTGCCACCCTGTTTTACAATGAGCAGTTCTTC

j_call: TRBJ2-1
clone_size: once
d_call: .
v_call: TRBV4-1
cdr3_aa: CASSQRVLPNEQFF
cdr3_nt: TGCGCCAGCAGCCAAAGGGTATTACCCAATGAGCAGTTCTTC

j_call: TRBJ2-7
clone_size: few
d_call: TRBD2
v_call: TRBV7-9
cdr3_aa: CASSAAAGGRYEQYF
cdr3_nt: TGTGCCAGCAGCGCGGCAGCGGGAGGAAGGTACGAGCAGTACTTC

j_call: TRBJ2-1
clone_size: .
d_call: TRBD1
v_call: TRBV11-2
cdr3_aa: CASSLVGQGASGEQFF
cdr3_nt: TGTGCCAGCAGCTTAGTTGGACAGGGGGCTTCGGGTGAGCAGTTCTTC

j_call: TRBJ2-3
clone_size: .
d_call: TRBD2
v_call: TRBV4-1
cdr3_aa: CASSGKASGISTDTQYF
cdr3_nt: TGCGCCAGCAGCGGAAAGGCTAGCGGTATTAGCACAGATACGCAGTATTTT

j_call: TRBJ1-2
clone_size: .
d_call: .
v_call: TRBV7-8
cdr3_aa: CASGSGILLNGYTF
cdr3_nt: TGTGCCAGTGGCTCAGGGATATTGCTGAATGGCTACACCTTC

j_call: TRBJ2-2
clone_size: once
d_call: .
v_call: TRBV30
cdr3_aa: CAWRVGTTGELFF
cdr3_nt: TGTGCCTGGAGGGTAGGGACCACCGGGGAGCTGTTTTTT

j_call: TRBJ1-4
clone_size: .
d_call: .
v_call: TRBV18
cdr3_aa: CASSPAPPVGGEKLFF
cdr3_nt: TGTGCCAGCTCACCCGCCCCTCCCGTCGGCGGTGAAAAACTGTTTTTT

j_call: TRBJ2-5
clone_size: .
d_call: TRBD2
v_call: TRBV24-1
cdr3_aa: CATSGIPGLAGRDQETQYF
cdr3_nt: TGTGCCACCAGTGGTATCCCGGGACTAGCGGGGAGGGACCAAGAGACCCAGTACTTC

j_call: TRBJ2-7
clone_size: .
d_call: TRBD2
v_call: TRBV27
cdr3_aa: CASSLGEGFSVYEQYF
cdr3_nt: TGTGCCAGCAGTTTAGGGGAGGGGTTTTCGGTCTACGAGCAGTACTTC

j_call: TRBJ2-3
clone_size: .
d_call: .
v_call: TRBV27
cdr3_aa: CASGPMGVMDTQYF
cdr3_nt: TGTGCCAGCGGGCCCATGGGGGTCATGGATACGCAGTATTTT

j_call: TRBJ2-3
clone_size: .
d_call: TRBD2
v_call: TRBV6-2/TRBV6-3
cdr3_aa: CASSYIRTSGSTDTQYF
cdr3_nt: TGTGCCAGCAGTTACATCAGGACTAGCGGGAGCACAGATACGCAGTATTTT